The 32 T cell receptor beta chains below were found in one sample sequenced in a study of blood T cell repertoires in COVID-19. Libraries were prepared by immunoSEQ multiplex PCR; TCRdb keeps only in-frame clonotypes and omits some of them. The table records over 200,000 clones, 88% of them present only once. Sequencing was performed on PBMCs or T cells enriched from blood (not recorded which). These receptors were obtained from a woman in her thirties or forties with acute COVID-19.

V gene TRBV29-1 combines with J gene TRBJ2-3, with 9 bases matching TRBD1. The CDR3 loop spans 14 amino acids. Germline-derived CDR1 and CDR2 are SQVTM and ANQGSEA. The J segment lost 3 bases and the V segment lost 6 bases, leaving 7 bases of the junction unmatched. The CDR3 protein is CSVAPGQGTDTQYF. For the CDR3, the DNA is TGCAGCGTAGCACCGGGACAGGGAACAGATACGCAGTATTTT.

The V call is TRBV5-1, the J call TRBJ2-1; possibly TRBD1 for D (6 bases). This CDR3 comprises 15 residues. The germline V and J ends were trimmed by 1 base and 3 bases, with 11 bases remaining between them. Germline V CDR1 and CDR2: SGHRS, YFSETQ. The CDR3 sequence is CASSLTGLNYNEQFF. CDR3 DNA: TGCGCCAGCAGCTTGACAGGGCTGAACTACAATGAGCAGTTCTTC.

The V gene is TRBV19, the J gene TRBJ2-4; a possible D gene is TRBD1 (6 bases). Germline CDR1 reads LNHDA; CDR2 reads SQIVND (reference sequence). CDR3 length: 15 residues. Deletions cut 0 bases from V and 7 bases from J, with 13 bases between. The CDR3 is CASSIEQGSRNIQYF. The CDR3 coding sequence is TGTGCCAGTAGTATAGAACAGGGTTCGAGGAACATTCAGTACTTC.

This chain links TRBV3-1 (or the pseudogene TRBV3-2) with TRBJ2-3; TRBD2 matches 7 bases. The V gene end was trimmed by 2 bases and the J gene end by 2 bases; junction bases not matched to a gene: 10. Germline CDR1 and CDR2: LGHDT and YNNKEL (reference sequence). There are 17 residues in the CDR3. The CDR3 sequence: CASSQIRGGRVTDTQYF. The CDR3 nucleotides read TGTGCCAGCAGCCAAATTAGGGGCGGGAGAGTCACAGATACGCAGTATTTT.

The V and J genes are TRBV24-1 and TRBJ2-1; perhaps TRBD2 as D (6 bases). This CDR3 is built from 19 residues. CDR1 and CDR2 (germline): KGHDR, SFDVKD. Trimming shortened V by 0 bases and J by 0 bases, and 17 bases separated the two germline ends. The CDR3 nucleotides read TGTGCCACCAGTGATTTGCAATATGACAGAGCGGGCTCCTACAATGAGCAGTTCTTC. Translating it yields CATSDLQYDRAGSYNEQFF.

This chain uses TRBV27 with TRBJ2-3, with 10 bases that match TRBD2. Germline loops: CDR1 MNHEY, CDR2 SMNVEV (reference sequence). The V and J ends lost 5 bases and 5 bases, in that order; junction bases with no gene match: 10. The CDR3 consists of 16 residues. CDR3 sequence: CASSATAGGPIDTQYF. CDR3 bases: TGTGCCAGCAGTGCCACAGCGGGAGGGCCCATAGATACGCAGTATTTT.

The genes are TRBV14 and TRBJ2-1, with TRBD1 matching over 9 bases. Germline CDR1 reads SGHDN; CDR2 reads FVKESK. This CDR3 contains 14 residues. The ends lost 4 bases at V and 7 bases at J; junction bases unmatched: 5. Here the CDR3 DNA reads TGTGCCAGCAGCCCCCTGGGGACAGGGAATGAGCAGTTCTTC. This encodes CASSPLGTGNEQFF. The full variable domain, its missing parts supplied by reference TRBV14 and TRBJ2-1, is EAGVTQFPSHSVIEKGQTVTLRCDPISGHDNLYWYRRVMGKEIKFLLHFVKESKQDESGMPNNRFLAERTGGTYSTLKVQPAELEDSGVYFCASSPLGTGNEQFFGPGTRLTVL.

The chain couples TRBV5-6 to TRBJ2-1; a weak D match, TRBD1 (6 bases). The CDR3 spans 16 residues. With 4 bases removed from V and 1 base from J, the gap between germline ends came to 15 bases. Germline V gene lookup returns CDR1 SGHDT and CDR2 YYEEEE. This CDR3 is CASSERRGTSYNEQFF. The CDR3, as DNA: TGTGCCAGCAGCGAACGCAGGGGAACATCCTACAATGAGCAGTTCTTC.

The V gene is TRBV27, the J gene TRBJ1-4, with 7 bases fitting TRBD1. After removal of 3 bases from V and 8 bases from J, the junction contained 6 bases not matched to a gene. This CDR3 is 14 amino acids long. CDR1 is MNHEY and CDR2 is SMNVEV in the germline V gene (reference sequence). The CDR3 nucleotides are TGTGCCAGCAGTTTCGACAGGGTCGGCGAAAAACTGTTTTTT. It encodes CASSFDRVGEKLFF.

The J gene is TRBJ2-1, the V gene TRBV7-8, with 12 bases fitting TRBD2. Per the germline V gene, CDR1 is SGHVS and CDR2 is FQNEAQ. The J segment lost 8 bases and the V segment lost 3 bases, leaving 5 bases of the junction unmatched. This CDR3 spans 15 amino acids. CDR3 DNA sequence: TGTGCCAGCAGCTTCCGACTAGCGGGAGTGGATGAGCAGTTCTTC. It specifies CASSFRLAGVDEQFF.

The chain carries TRBV7-9 and TRBJ1-2, with D perhaps TRBD1 (5 bases). Germline V gene lookup returns CDR1 SEHNR and CDR2 FQNEAQ (reference sequence). CDR3 length equals 13 residues. The V and J ends lost 5 bases and 8 bases respectively, with 15 bases between them. CDR3 nucleotides: TGTGCCAGCAGCCGGACGGCCTCAGGGGGCTACACCTTC. Amino acids: CASSRTASGGYTF.

The chain links TRBV6-5 to TRBJ2-7; 14 bases match TRBD2. The CDR3 extends over 15 amino acids. The V gene end was trimmed by 6 bases and the J gene end by 6 bases; junction bases not matched to a gene: 7. Germline CDR1 MNHEY, CDR2 SVGAGI. Here the CDR3 DNA reads TGTGCCAGCAGGCAGACTAGCGGGAGGGCCTTCGAGCAGTACGTC. It is translated as CASRQTSGRAFEQYV.

V gene TRBV5-8 combines with J gene TRBJ2-1, with TRBD1 matching over 8 bases. After removal of 0 bases from V and 4 bases from J, the junction contained 3 bases not matched to a gene. Germline V lookup: CDR1 SGHTS, CDR2 YDEGEE. CDR3 length: 15 amino acids. The CDR3 reads CASSLGQGSYNEQFF. The CDR3, as DNA: TGTGCCAGCAGCTTGGGACAGGGGTCTTACAATGAGCAGTTCTTC.

This chain links TRBV5-1 with TRBJ2-3; D is undetermined. The CDR3 is 14 amino acids. V lost 5 bases and J 1 base, leaving 11 bases between the germline ends. Germline-derived CDR1 and CDR2 are SGHRS and YFSETQ. CDR3 nucleotide sequence: TGCGCCAGCAGTAATATAGTACGCACAGATACGCAGTATTTT. Its translation: CASSNIVRTDTQYF.

As for this clone: Other DNA sequences in the same sample also yield this CDR3. The V gene is TRBV5-1, the J gene TRBJ2-3; 13 bases match TRBD2. V gave up 3 bases and J gave up 3 bases; unmatched junction bases: 4. The CDR3 has 16 amino acids. Looked up from germline, CDR1 is SGHRS and CDR2 is YFSETQ. The CDR3 spells CASSSGLAGATDTQYF. CDR3 DNA sequence: TGCGCCAGCAGCTCCGGACTAGCGGGAGCGACAGATACGCAGTATTTT.

The chain carries TRBV4-3 and TRBJ1-4; D is possibly TRBD1 (5 bases). Deletions cut 1 base from V and 4 bases from J, with 7 bases between. The CDR3 loop spans 14 amino acids. Germline-derived CDR1 and CDR2 are LGHNA and YSLEER. This chain's CDR3 is CASSQAGVNEKLFF. DNA for the CDR3: TGCGCCAGCAGCCAAGCGGGGGTTAATGAAAAACTGTTTTTT.

The chain has TRBV27 and TRBJ1-6; the match to TRBD1 covers 8 bases. Germline V gene data show CDR1 as MNHEY and CDR2 as SMNVEV (reference sequence). The length of the CDR3 is 18 residues. Germline trimming cut 3 bases from V and 10 bases from J; bases unmatched to any gene: 17. The CDR3 DNA follows: TGTGCCAGCAGTTTCCCGCCCCAGGGGGCGCGGAGTAGATCACCCCTCCACTTT. As protein: CASSFPPQGARSRSPLHF.

V usage is TRBV19 and J usage is TRBJ1-5; 12 bases agree with TRBD1. V shed 6 bases and J 8 bases; nucleotides not matched to a gene: 11. From germline, CDR1 is LNHDA and CDR2 SQIVND (reference sequence). The CDR3 length is 16 residues. The CDR3 DNA reads TGTGCCAGTAGGACCGCGGGACAGGGGGCGGTGGAGCCCCAGCATTTT. This sequence encodes CASRTAGQGAVEPQHF.

This chain connects TRBV19 to TRBJ2-1; TRBD2 matches at 7 bases. Germline trimming cut 3 bases from V and 6 bases from J; bases unmatched to any gene: 8. Germline V gene lookup returns CDR1 LNHDA and CDR2 SQIVND (reference sequence). The CDR3 runs to 15 residues. CDR3 bases: TGTGCCAGTAGTATCACGGGGGGTCTGGGCAATGAGCAGTTCTTC. Protein: CASSITGGLGNEQFF.

This chain connects TRBV11-3 to TRBJ2-7, with 9 bases matching TRBD2. Germline values: CDR1 SGHNT, CDR2 YENEEA. This CDR3 spans 15 amino acids. V was pared by 3 bases and J by 3 bases, with 6 bases of the junction left unmatched. The CDR3 is CASSFYSGGNYEQYV. Written as DNA, the CDR3 is TGTGCCAGCAGCTTCTATAGCGGGGGTAACTACGAGCAGTACGTC.

The rearrangement joins TRBV4-1 to TRBJ1-2; D is perhaps TRBD1 (5 bases). The CDR3 length is 13 residues. Germline V gene data show CDR1 as MGHRA and CDR2 as YSYEKL. The ends were cut back, 1 base at V and 2 bases at J, with 5 bases in the middle. The CDR3 DNA is TGCGCCAGCAGCCAAGGACAGAACTATGGCTACACCTTC. It is translated as CASSQGQNYGYTF.

This clone came up once. This rearrangement joins TRBV4-2 to TRBJ2-1; no firm D call. The CDR3 is 15 amino acids. The germline V gene encodes CDR1 LGHNA and CDR2 YNFKEQ. The V end was cut by 2 bases, the J end by 0 bases, with 8 bases between. CDR3 sequence (DNA): TGTGCCAGCAGCCAAATAGCCAGCTCCTACAATGAGCAGTTCTTC. Amino acid sequence: CASSQIASSYNEQFF.

The chain employs TRBV11-3 and TRBJ1-6, with D unclear. The CDR3 is made up of 16 amino acids. Per germline, CDR1 SGHNT and CDR2 YENEEA. Trimming shortened V by 5 bases and J by 7 bases, and 18 bases separated the two germline ends. The CDR3 is CASSPNGKGRNSPLHF. In DNA, the CDR3 is TGTGCCAGCAGCCCCAACGGGAAGGGTCGAAATTCACCCCTCCACTTT.

The chain joins TRBV2 to TRBJ2-2; possible D gene TRBD2, 6 bases. Germline values: CDR1 SNHLY, CDR2 FYNNEI. The CDR3 loop spans 15 amino acids. Trimming removed 8 bases at V and 6 bases at J, with 19 bases between. The CDR3 sequence is CASAEGTLGAGELFF. The CDR3 bases are TGTGCCAGCGCTGAAGGGACTCTTGGGGCCGGGGAGCTGTTTTTT. The variable domain in full, completed from reference TRBV2 and TRBJ2-2, reads EPEVTQTPSHQVTQMGQEVILRCVPISNHLYFYWYRQILGQKVEFLVSFYNNEISEKSEIFDDQFSVERPDGSNFTLKIRSTKLEDSAMYFCASAEGTLGAGELFFGEGSRLTVL.

The J gene is TRBJ1-1, the V gene TRBV5-6; 7 bases are a match to TRBD1. V dropped 1 base and J dropped 4; count of bases not matched to a gene: 10. The length of the CDR3 is 16 residues. CDR1 and CDR2 from the germline V gene are SGHDT and YYEEEE. The CDR3 region is CASSLLDRHSGTEAFF. Here the CDR3 DNA reads TGTGCCAGCAGCTTGTTGGACAGGCATAGTGGCACTGAAGCTTTCTTT.

This rearrangement joins TRBV5-1 to TRBJ1-4, with D perhaps TRBD1 (5 bases). In germline, CDR1 is SGHRS, CDR2 YFSETQ. The germline V and J ends were trimmed by 0 bases and 8 bases, with 14 bases remaining between them. The CDR3 covers 15 residues. The CDR3 here is CASSLAGREDEKLFF. For the CDR3, the DNA is TGCGCCAGCAGCTTGGCGGGCAGGGAGGACGAAAAACTGTTTTTT. Full variable domain (remainder filled in from reference TRBV5-1 and TRBJ1-4): KAGVTQTPRYLIKTRGQQVTLSCSPISGHRSVSWYQQTPGQGLQFLFEYFSETQRNKGNFPGRFSGRQFSNSRSEMNVSTLELGDSALYLCASSLAGREDEKLFFGSGTQLSVL.

The J gene is TRBJ2-5, the V gene TRBV7-8; 8 bases line up with TRBD1. The germline V gene has CDR1 SGHVS and CDR2 FQNEAQ. This CDR3 has 17 residues. The trim removed 4 bases at V and 4 bases at J, leaving 14 bases unmatched. The CDR3 loop reads CASSSRWDRLERETQYF. As DNA, the CDR3 is TGTGCCAGCAGCTCCAGGTGGGACAGGTTGGAGAGAGAGACCCAGTACTTC.

The chain employs TRBV6-5 and TRBJ2-7; perhaps TRBD2 as D (5 bases). Deletions cut 5 bases from V and 1 base from J, with 9 bases between. The CDR3 spans 13 residues. CDR1 MNHEY and CDR2 SVGAGI come from the germline V gene. CDR3 in amino acids: CASSHRGSYEQYV. In nucleotides, the CDR3 is TGTGCCAGCAGTCACCGGGGTTCCTACGAGCAGTACGTC.

The genes are TRBV6-6 and TRBJ1-1; 8 bases match TRBD1. Per the germline V gene, CDR1 is MNHNY and CDR2 is SVGAGI (reference sequence). Losses at the gene ends were 2 bases for V and 6 bases for J; bases not matched to a gene: 5. CDR3 size: 14 residues. The CDR3 nucleotides are TGTGCCAGCAGTTACCCGGGACAGGCCCCTGAAGCTTTCTTT. This sequence encodes CASSYPGQAPEAFF.

This clone was recorded once. This sequence joins TRBV6-1 and TRBJ2-7; 9 bases agree with TRBD2. CDR1 and CDR2 from the germline V gene are MNHNS and SASEGT. V was clipped by 3 bases and J by 3 bases; unmatched bases: 9. This CDR3 has 16 amino acids. The CDR3 sequence is CASSEGTAGGLYEQYV. CDR3 nucleotide sequence: TGTGCCAGCAGTGAGGGGACAGCGGGAGGCCTCTACGAGCAGTACGTC.

V usage is TRBV29-1 and J usage is TRBJ1-1, with 7 bases that match TRBD1. Germline V CDR1 and CDR2: SQVTM, ANQGSEA. V was pared by 5 bases and J by 2 bases, with 5 bases of the junction left unmatched. This CDR3 comprises 13 residues. Written as DNA, the CDR3 is TGCAGCGTTCGCGGACAGGCTAACACTGAAGCTTTCTTT. Amino acids: CSVRGQANTEAFF.

The chain recombines TRBV24-1 with TRBJ2-2; D is unclear. Trimming took 3 bases from V and 6 from J, leaving 10 bases between them. The CDR3 covers 14 residues. Germline V gene data show CDR1 as KGHDR and CDR2 as SFDVKD. CDR3: CATSDPSTSGELFF. The CDR3 DNA follows: TGTGCCACCAGTGATCCCTCGACATCCGGGGAGCTGTTTTTT.